Below are 13 T cell receptor beta chains sequenced from a single sample in a study of metastatic and nonmetastatic thyroid tumors (dated by TCRdb to 2020 to 2022). No treatment had been received by any patient before thyroid surgery. The library was produced with PCR. Sequencing relied on an Illumina HiSeq 4000. The public reads were reprocessed in TCRdb via fastp at Q25 and MiXCR, keeping in-frame beta chains. This sample has 15,000 to 25,000 clones in its table, and about 25% of those were observed once. 2.5% to 3.5% of the sample belongs to the ten largest clones. Source material: blood. The origin of the receptors is a male donor with papillary thyroid cancer or a benign thyroid nodule (not recorded which). Some clones in this sample may be carry-over from other donors' samples.

The chain recombines TRBV24-1 with TRBJ1-2; D might be TRBD1 (5 bases). V dropped 4 bases and J dropped 5 bases, with 13 bases sitting between them. Germline V CDR1 and CDR2: KGHDR, SFDVKD. This CDR3 spans 14 amino acids. The DNA for the CDR3 is TGTGCCACCAGTGACCCAGGACACTATTATGGCTACACCTTC. As protein: CATSDPGHYYGYTF.

By frequency in the sample, this clone is medium-sized. The rearrangement joins TRBV20-1 to TRBJ2-7; 8 bases are a match to TRBD1. V lost 5 bases and J lost 2; bases outside the gene matches: 5. The CDR3 spans 13 residues. The germline CDR1 and CDR2 sequences are DFQATT and SNEGSKA (reference sequence). CDR3 DNA: TGCAGTGCTCCACGGACAGGGACCTACGAGCAGTACTTC. Amino acid sequence: CSAPRTGTYEQYF.

This clone showed up just a few times. The genes are TRBV10-3 and TRBJ2-7; no definite D call. The CDR3 has 15 residues. Trimming pared 2 bases from V and 4 bases from J, leaving 15 bases between. CDR1 is ENHRY and CDR2 is SYGVKD in the germline V gene. The CDR3 sequence is CAISEGVGSPYEQYF. CDR3 nucleotides: TGTGCCATCAGTGAGGGGGTGGGGTCCCCATACGAGCAGTACTTC.

The rearrangement uses TRBV19 and TRBJ1-6, with D possibly TRBD1 on 5 matching bases. Germline lookup yields CDR1 LNHDA and CDR2 SQIVND (reference sequence). The CDR3 is made up of 13 amino acids. V gave up 7 bases and J gave up 4 bases, with 8 bases separating them. The CDR3 protein is CASKDIYNSPLHF. CDR3 sequence (DNA): TGTGCCAGTAAGGACATTTATAATTCACCCCTCCACTTT.

There are many counts of this clone. This chain joins TRBV18 and TRBJ1-1; D not certain. The V and J ends lost 6 bases and 5 bases respectively, with 16 bases between them. The CDR3 sequence is 14 residues long. CDR1 and CDR2 from the germline V gene are KGHSH and LQKENI. CDR3 residues: CASSRTLPVTEAFF. CDR3 in DNA: TGTGCCAGCTCCCGCACATTACCGGTGACTGAAGCTTTCTTT.

In its sample, this clone was seen a few times. This sequence joins TRBV6-1 and TRBJ1-2; tentatively, D is TRBD1 (6 bases). CDR1 is MNHNS and CDR2 is SASEGT in the germline V gene. The CDR3 totals 13 residues. The germline V and J ends were trimmed by 5 bases and 4 bases, with 11 bases remaining between them. As DNA, the CDR3 is TGTGCCAGCAGTACAGGGTGGAGCTATGGCTACACCTTC. Amino acid sequence: CASSTGWSYGYTF.

By share, this clone ranks as medium-sized. The J gene is TRBJ1-5, the V gene TRBV6-1; D might be TRBD1 (6 bases). The germline V gene encodes CDR1 MNHNS and CDR2 SASEGT. Trimming left V 9 bases short and J 3 bases short, with 12 bases between. The CDR3 spans 13 residues. The chain's CDR3 is CASCRDNNQPQHF. The CDR3 nucleotides read TGTGCCAGTTGCCGGGACAACAATCAGCCCCAGCATTTT.

The chain uses TRBV11-3 and TRBJ2-6; D ambiguous. The CDR3 runs to 13 residues. The germline V gene has CDR1 SGHNT and CDR2 YENEEA. V was pared by 2 bases and J by 4 bases, with 3 bases between. This chain's CDR3 is CASSLNGANVLTF. CDR3 DNA sequence: TGTGCCAGCAGCTTAAACGGGGCCAACGTCCTGACTTTC.

The chain employs TRBV15 and TRBJ2-1; D is possibly TRBD1 or TRBD2 (7 bases each). The CDR3 extends over 18 amino acids. Trimming removed 0 bases at V and 0 bases at J, with 15 bases between. The germline V gene has CDR1 LNHNV and CDR2 YYDKDF (reference sequence). CDR3 sequence reads: CATSRDYAGDSSYNEQFF. In DNA form, the CDR3 reads TGTGCCACCAGCAGAGATTATGCGGGGGACAGCTCCTACAATGAGCAGTTCTTC.

This clone has at least ten counts. A much larger clonotype is one base distant, so this may be a read error. This rearrangement joins TRBV6-2 or TRBV6-3 to TRBJ1-5; D may be TRBD1 (5 bases). Germline V gene lookup returns CDR1 MNHEY and CDR2 SVGEGT. The V end lost 7 bases, the J end lost 9 bases, and 19 bases lay between the germline ends. The CDR3 extends over 14 amino acids. The CDR3 coding sequence is TGTGCCAGCATGGATTCAGGGAGCCATCGGCCCCAGCATTTT. This sequence encodes CASMDSGSHRPQHF.

The chain is built from TRBV4-1 and TRBJ2-7; tentatively, D is TRBD1 or TRBD2 (5 bases each). V lost 8 bases and J 5 bases, leaving 13 bases between the germline ends. Germline V gives CDR1 MGHRA, CDR2 YSYEKL. The CDR3 is made up of 12 amino acids. CDR3 sequence: CASGDGTHEQYF. The CDR3, as DNA: TGCGCCAGCGGCGATGGGACCCACGAGCAGTACTTC.

This clone was counted at least ten times. At one end, the junction sequence differs from germline, possibly due to a read error. For the CDR3, the DNA is TGCAGTGCTGCTGGTACGACTAGCGGGAGGTTTTCCTACAAGCAGTACTTC. This sequence encodes CSAAGTTSGRFSYKQYF. V is TRBV20-1 and J is TRBJ2-7; 13 positions agree with TRBD2. The length of the CDR3 is 17 residues. Germline CDR1 is DFQATT and CDR2 is SNEGSKA (reference sequence).

This clone is termed medium-sized (0.01 to 0.1%). The V gene is TRBV28, the J gene TRBJ2-3, with TRBD1 identical over 9 bases. Germline CDR1 MDHEN, CDR2 SYDVKM. The J segment lost 7 bases and the V segment lost 4 bases, leaving 6 bases of the junction unmatched. The CDR3 has 14 residues. The CDR3 DNA reads as TGTGCCAGCAGTTCCGGGACAGGGTCGAATACGCAGTATTTT. Protein sequence: CASSSGTGSNTQYF.